The TCR beta chain under discussion was sequenced for a study of glioma-infiltrating T cells after dendritic cell vaccination. Time point denoted: after dendritic cell vaccination, including at tumor progression/relapse. Repertoires were generated with immunoSEQ multiplex PCR, while TCRdb's copy carries only in-frame clones and drops some. The table includes 100,000 or so clones, 90% detected once. Germline assignment: CDR1 SEHNR and CDR2 FQNEAQ (reference sequence). V shed 5 bases and J shed 0 bases, with 13 bases lying between them. The CDR3 extends over 15 amino acids. The chain links TRBV7-9 to TRBJ1-2, with D possibly TRBD1 on 6 matching bases. This clonotype was sampled from a human donor with glioblastoma. The specimen comprised blood, sampled after dendritic cell vaccination. The CDR3 DNA reads TGTGCCAGCAGCCCCTCGCAGGGGCCTAACTATGGCTACACCTTC. As protein: CASSPSQGPNYGYTF.